This T cell receptor beta chain appears in the sequencing data of a study of cytotoxic CD8 clonotypes in ibrutinib-treated CLL (TCRdb year 2021). In terms of the full investigation: The cohort was composed of 11 relapsed/refractory and approximately 16 treatment-naive patients; IGHV unmutated status was identified in under 18 patients. Longitudinal samples were obtainable from about 30% of the roughly 90 participants in the trial. An average of around 250,000 productive templates and 94,082 productive rearrangements was obtained per sample. Cryopreserved peripheral blood mononuclear cells were obtained before treatment, at response, and at either sustained remission or disease progression. Responses were partial in roughly 24 patients and complete in 2; after median roughly 69 months follow-up, about 15 stayed in remission and 12 progressed. Response samples were obtained after a median of approximately twelve months of treatment, with a range of roughly 6 to 40 months. Patients were still on ibrutinib when every remission and progressive disease sample was collected. Study-wide findings and limitations: At ibrutinib response clonality went up, during sustained remission it held steady, and at progression it dropped back toward baseline. Public clonotypes were rare and either shrank or stayed stable during treatment, and the rise in clonality at ibrutinib response reflected expansion of private clonotypes. Sustained-remission and progressing patients did not have matched sampling times, and lymph node repertoires were not examined. At baseline, clonality was higher than in age-matched healthy donors and showed a strong correlation with circulating CD8+ T-cell counts.

Comment on this clone: It has no known antigen specificity. It has no much larger one-base neighbor in the sample; base qualities were not kept.

Sample time point, as interpreted from the label and publication: roughly 2 years on ibrutinib. For TCR beta library preparation, approximately 2 micrograms of genomic DNA were extracted from the cryopreserved PBMCs. High-throughput TCR beta sequencing was performed on longitudinal blood samples from CLL patients receiving ibrutinib monotherapy. Patients were enrolled in a phase 2 open-label single-center ibrutinib monotherapy trial. The goal of deep resolution MiSeq sequencing was a depth between 1 in 1 million and 1 in 200,000 T cells, and coverage averaged 10x per clonotype. The immunoSEQ hsTCRB Kit was used to generate TCR beta libraries. The paper's data handling went like this. ImmunoSEQ Data Assistant and ImmunoSEQ Analyzer were used for data analysis, and V, D and J genes were assigned according to IMGT definitions. Clonality, which ranges from 0 to 1, was calculated as one minus the normalized Shannon entropy of productive rearrangement frequencies. Only overrepresented clonotypes making up at least 0.05% of each patient's repertoire were included in the public clonotype analysis. Approximately 14 age-matched healthy donor repertoires from immuneACCESS were used as controls for clonality. TCRdb mirrors the immuneACCESS table, restricted to in-frame sequences. Some clones are absent from its copies; in checked studies, under half trace to an unresolved V gene, and the reason for the others is unknown. The V and J calls and clone size are taken from that table; D and trimming were inferred from the DNA. Here the sample has some 120,000 clones; around 80% occur a single time. 2.5% to 3.5% of the sample is in the top ten clones.

Spanning cysteine to phenylalanine, the CDR3 consists of 15 amino acids. Of the read, only the CDR3 DNA is kept; its 45 bases are in frame from base 1. The V end loses 0 bases and the J end loses 2 bases, and a stretch of 8 bases separates them. As encoded in the germline V gene (reference sequence), CDR1 is MNHNY while CDR2 is SVGAGI. The specimen was PBMCs, collected after 24 months of ibrutinib treatment. This TCR was recovered from a human donor with chronic lymphocytic leukemia. This chain is built from TRBV6-6 and TRBJ1-5, with no reliable assignment of the D segment. CDR3 reads: CASSYSTLGNQPQHF. The sequenced DNA is TGTGCCAGCAGTTACTCGACGTTGGGCAATCAGCCCCAGCATTTT.